The source of this T cell receptor beta chain is a study of shared clonotypes between healthy human individuals. Turning to the study itself: Each donor had three CD4 naive, three CD4 memory, two CD8 naive and one CD8 memory plate.

Concerning this clone: Its target is unknown. Other DNA sequences in this specimen translate into the identical CDR3.

Study-level points and caveats: In four donors, approximately 5% of naive CD4 clonotypes appeared in common.

An approximately 200 ng quantity of DNA, roughly 32,000 T cell genomes, went into the sorted-subset replicate PCRs. Profiling relied on immunoSEQ multiplex PCR, and the TCRdb table lists in-frame clones only, not all of them. This sample has a few million clones, with more than 85% found just once. In germline, CDR1 is MNHNY, CDR2 SVGAGI (reference sequence). The length of the CDR3 is 15 residues. V trimming: 5 bases; J trimming: 0 bases; junction bases outside the gene matches: 5. Sequencing input: naive CD4+ T cells from PBMCs. Specified subset: CD45RA+ positively selected. This TCR came from a man younger than 30 in good health. Some clones in this sample may be carry-over from other donors' samples. This chain connects TRBV6-6 to TRBJ2-7; 9 positions match TRBD1. The chain's CDR3 is CASSDRGGSSYEQYF. The DNA of the CDR3 is TGTGCCAGCAGTGACAGGGGGGGAAGCTCCTACGAGCAGTACTTC.